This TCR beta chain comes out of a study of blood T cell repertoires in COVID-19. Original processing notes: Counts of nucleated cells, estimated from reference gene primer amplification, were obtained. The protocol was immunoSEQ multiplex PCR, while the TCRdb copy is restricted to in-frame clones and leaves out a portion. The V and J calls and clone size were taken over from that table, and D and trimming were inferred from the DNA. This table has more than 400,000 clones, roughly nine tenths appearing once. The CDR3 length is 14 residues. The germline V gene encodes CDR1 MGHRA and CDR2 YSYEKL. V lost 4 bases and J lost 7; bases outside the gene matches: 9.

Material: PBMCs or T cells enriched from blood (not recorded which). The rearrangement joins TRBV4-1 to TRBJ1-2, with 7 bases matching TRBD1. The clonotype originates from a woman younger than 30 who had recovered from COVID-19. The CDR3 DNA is TGCGCCAGCAGCCCCCCGGGACAGTTTCCTGGCTACACCTTC. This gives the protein CASSPPGQFPGYTF.